This T cell receptor (beta chain) was identified during a study of cytomegalovirus exposure and HLA in healthy donors. Vbeta (60) and Jbeta (13) primers were used in the PCR. TCRdb's table, derived via immunoSEQ multiplex PCR, lists solely in-frame clones and lacks some. The sample includes some 200,000 clones, roughly three quarters of them seen just once. The CDR3 consists of 12 residues. V lost 9 bases, J lost 9 bases, and 5 bases stayed unmatched. Germline CDR1 is LNHDA and CDR2 is SQIVND (reference sequence). What was sequenced was PBMCs. This TCR was recovered from a woman aged 45-59 years in good health and CMV-seronegative. The V call is TRBV19, the J call TRBJ1-6; 7 bases map to TRBD1. DNA of the CDR3: TGTGCCAGCCAACAGGGGAGTTCACCCCTCCACTTT. Translating it yields CASQQGSSPLHF.